The TCR beta chain described here comes from a study of blood T cell repertoires in COVID-19. Study overall: Sites across the United States, Italy and Spain contributed samples from acute and convalescent COVID-19. PBMCs, B-cell-depleted T cells, or T cells provided the cDNA or gDNA that made up the material.

Per the study methods: Counts of nucleated cells, estimated from reference gene primer amplification, were obtained. The protocol was immunoSEQ multiplex PCR, while the TCRdb copy is restricted to in-frame clones and leaves out a portion. V and J calls and clone size come straight from that table; D and trimming were deduced from the DNA. The sample lists about 120,000 clones; nearly 90% were seen once. In germline, CDR1 is SGDLS, CDR2 YYNGEE. The CDR3 totals 15 residues. V lost 2 bases and J lost 5, with 16 bases in between. Sequencing was performed on peripheral blood. The chain couples TRBV9 to TRBJ1-1; unclear D gene. The TCR sequence derives from a woman in her fifties or sixties with COVID-19, enrolled during active disease. The CDR3 sequence is CASSVSKKRETEAFF. The CDR3 DNA is TGTGCCAGCAGCGTCAGCAAGAAACGGGAAACTGAAGCTTTCTTT.